Given below is one T cell receptor (beta chain) in context. The germline gives CDR1 SNHLY, CDR2 FYNNEI. V lost 6 bases, J lost 3 bases, and 5 bases stayed unmatched. The CDR3 loop spans 15 amino acids. The sample is drawn from a study of CD8 T cells in Susac syndrome. Study information: When their blood was taken, patients with Susac syndrome were therapy-naive, taking corticosteroids, or taking intravenous immunoglobulin alone.

cDNA came from about 0.51 to 1 ug RNA primed by random hexamers. Across 54 Vbeta and 13 Jbeta, TCR beta CDR3 was amplified with immunoSEQ multiplex PCR. Each CDR3 protein is one row after TCRdb ran MiXCR on the immunoSEQ multiplex PCR reads. The table lists approximately 190,000 distinct CDR3 sequences, 95% of them singletons. The Susac syndrome patients fit the recently defined diagnostic criteria for definite or probable disease. This rearrangement joins TRBV2 to TRBJ2-7; TRBD2 agrees at 13 bases. This receptor was taken from a human donor with Susac syndrome. Material for sequencing was CD8+ T cells from PBMCs. CDR3 sequence: CASRTGTSGVYEQYF. CDR3 nucleotide sequence: TGTGCCAGCAGAACCGGGACTAGCGGGGTCTACGAGCAGTACTTC.